The present entry profiles one TCR beta chain with its context. Its antigen is as yet unknown. This sample was included in a study of T cells in narcolepsy. General study results and limits: Healthy controls reportedly lacked the autoreactive clonotypes serially found in patients' blood.

Germline V gene data show CDR1 as MNHNS and CDR2 as SASEGT. The CDR3 is 14 residues long. With 6 bases clipped from V and 10 bases from J, the junction kept 8 bases outside the gene matches. The data were produced by immunoSEQ multiplex PCR, yet TCRdb's version contains in-frame clones alone and is incomplete. Among 25,000 to 30,000 clones listed, roughly 86% were seen once. This TCR was sampled from a human donor in good health. This chain connects TRBV6-1 to TRBJ2-1, with 11 nucleotides matching TRBD2. The source material was memory (CD45RA-) CD4+ T cells from blood. This CDR3 is CASRGTSGLGEQFF. The CDR3 region has the DNA TGTGCCAGCAGAGGGACTAGCGGTCTGGGGGAGCAGTTCTTC.